These 22 T cell receptor beta chains came from one sample sequenced in a study of OX40 agonist ivuxolimab in advanced cancers. TCRdb keeps only in-frame clones here, not all; method: immunoSEQ multiplex PCR. Of fewer than 90,000 clones in the sample, about 85% are singletons; the top ten hold about 3.4%. Sequenced material: CD4+ or CD8+ T cells sorted from blood, taken in a trial of the OX40 agonist ivuxolimab. These receptors were obtained from an adult with an advanced solid tumor such as melanoma, head and neck, liver or kidney cancer.

The V gene is TRBV27, the J gene TRBJ1-3; D perhaps matches TRBD1 (6 bases). Germline-derived CDR1 and CDR2 are MNHEY and SMNVEV (reference sequence). Trimming removed 6 bases from V and 3 bases from J, with 15 bases in between. This CDR3 is built from 15 residues. The DNA of the CDR3 is TGTGCCAGCAGCCCTGGGGGGCAGGGTGGAAACACCATATATTTT. Translating it yields CASSPGGQGGNTIYF.

The chain couples TRBV19 to TRBJ1-2; D is ambiguous. This CDR3 region has 13 residues. Germline CDR1 and CDR2: LNHDA and SQIVND (reference sequence). V lost 4 bases and J lost 0, with 6 bases in between. CDR3 DNA: TGTGCCAGTAGTACGCAGTCTAACTATGGCTACACCTTC. It codes for CASSTQSNYGYTF.

This clone is a singleton in its sample. The chain employs TRBV7-9 and TRBJ1-3; D not certain. Germline-derived CDR1 and CDR2 are SEHNR and FQNEAQ (reference sequence). Trimming shortened V by 1 base and J by 8 bases, and 6 bases separated the two germline ends. CDR3 length: 12 residues. The chain's CDR3 is CASSLGGDTIYF. Written as DNA, the CDR3 is TGTGCCAGCAGCTTAGGCGGGGACACCATATATTTT.

The CDR3 sequence: CASSTSTGHFSGNTIYF. CDR3 in DNA: TGTGCCAGCTCAACCTCGACAGGCCATTTCTCTGGAAACACCATATATTTT. The chain joins TRBV18 to TRBJ1-3, with D possibly being TRBD1 (6 bases). V shed 5 bases and J shed 0 bases, with 17 bases lying between them. Germline V CDR1 and CDR2: KGHSH, LQKENI. The CDR3 spans 17 residues.

The rearrangement uses TRBV5-4 and TRBJ1-2; 7 bases are a match to TRBD1. V trimming: 4 bases; J trimming: 8 bases; junction bases outside the gene matches: 14. The CDR3 runs 15 residues. Germline CDR1 and CDR2: SGHNT and YYREEE (reference sequence). This chain's CDR3 is CASSPGQEIGRGYTF. The CDR3 nucleotides are TGTGCCAGCAGCCCCGGACAGGAGATCGGAAGGGGCTACACCTTC.

This chain uses TRBV9 with TRBJ2-3; TRBD1 aligns across 7 bases. The CDR3 totals 16 residues. V lost 4 bases to trimming and J lost 2 bases; unmatched junction nucleotides: 10. From germline, CDR1 is SGDLS and CDR2 YYNGEE. CDR3 nucleotide sequence: TGTGCCAGCAGCTTCCGGACAGGCGATAACACAGATACGCAGTATTTT. Protein product: CASSFRTGDNTDTQYF.

The V gene is TRBV10-3, the J gene TRBJ1-2; D is uncertain. Looked up from germline, CDR1 is ENHRY and CDR2 is SYGVKD. The CDR3 is 13 amino acids. Trimming stripped 5 bases from V and 2 bases from J, with 9 bases between. CDR3 in DNA: TGTGCCATCAGTACTCCGGGAAACTATGGCTACACCTTC. Translating gives CAISTPGNYGYTF.

In nucleotides, the CDR3 is TGTGCCAGCAGTAAGCCGGGACTTTTCCCGGGGGAGACCCAGTACTTC. Residues: CASSKPGLFPGETQYF. The chain couples TRBV5-6 to TRBJ2-5, with D possibly being TRBD2 (6 bases). Germline V lookup: CDR1 SGHDT, CDR2 YYEEEE. V was trimmed by 5 bases and J by 5 bases, leaving 22 bases between them. The length of the CDR3 is 16 residues.

The chain uses TRBV19 and TRBJ2-7, with D perhaps assigned TRBD1 or TRBD2 (7 bases each). CDR3 length equals 15 residues. The V and J ends lost 0 bases and 5 bases respectively, with 14 bases between them. The germline CDR1 and CDR2 sequences are LNHDA and SQIVND (reference sequence). DNA for the CDR3: TGTGCCAGTAGTATAGATTTCAGGGGGGGCGACGAGCAGTACTTC. This codes for CASSIDFRGGDEQYF.

The chain combines TRBV11-2 with TRBJ1-4; tentative D call: TRBD1 (5 bases). The V and J ends lost 2 bases and 7 bases respectively, with 11 bases between them. Germline V gene data show CDR1 as SGHAT and CDR2 as FQNNGV. This CDR3 is built from 14 residues. CDR3 sequence: CASSLTTGVEKLFF. For the CDR3, the DNA is TGTGCCAGCAGCTTAACAACGGGGGTTGAAAAACTGTTTTTT.

The rearrangement uses TRBV4-1 and TRBJ1-6, with TRBD1 as a possible D gene (6 bases). This CDR3 contains 18 residues. V shed 1 base and J shed 3 bases, with 16 bases lying between them. Germline loops: CDR1 MGHRA, CDR2 YSYEKL. CDR3 DNA sequence: TGCGCCAGCAGCCAAGCGGCCGCGGGGGGCAGCTATAATTCACCCCTCCACTTT. It encodes CASSQAAAGGSYNSPLHF.

The chain joins TRBV5-1 to TRBJ2-3, with D unresolved. This CDR3 is 12 amino acids long. CDR1 is SGHRS, CDR2 YFSETQ, per germline. V lost 2 bases and J 1 base, leaving 2 bases between the germline ends. The CDR3 loop reads CASSFGTDTQYF. For the CDR3, the DNA is TGCGCCAGCAGCTTCGGCACAGATACGCAGTATTTT.

V and J are TRBV6-5 and TRBJ1-3; 9 bases fit TRBD1. The CDR3 spans 14 residues. V gave up 5 bases and J gave up 1 base; unmatched junction bases: 0. Germline V CDR1 and CDR2: MNHEY, SVGAGI. Here the CDR3 reads CASSGTGSGNTIYF. Here the CDR3 DNA reads TGTGCCAGCAGTGGGACAGGGTCTGGAAACACCATATATTTT.

This rearrangement joins TRBV5-1 to TRBJ1-1; D is unclear. Germline V gene lookup returns CDR1 SGHRS and CDR2 YFSETQ. The CDR3 extends over 16 amino acids. V was trimmed by 1 base and J by 0 bases, leaving 13 bases between them. CDR3 amino acids: CASSLTGGTLNTEAFF. The CDR3 DNA is TGCGCCAGCAGCTTGACGGGAGGAACCCTGAACACTGAAGCTTTCTTT.

This chain joins TRBV29-1 and TRBJ1-2; D not resolved. The CDR3 spans 13 residues. Trimming pared 5 bases from V and 4 bases from J, leaving 14 bases between. CDR1 is SQVTM, CDR2 ANQGSEA, per germline. This CDR3 is CSVTVGNGYGYTF. CDR3 nucleotide sequence: TGCAGCGTTACGGTGGGGAACGGCTATGGCTACACCTTC.

This clone was observed once. The chain joins TRBV5-1 to TRBJ1-2; 7 nucleotides align to TRBD1. V was clipped by 1 base and J by 5 bases; unmatched bases: 20. This CDR3 spans 19 amino acids. Germline-derived CDR1 and CDR2 are SGHRS and YFSETQ. The CDR3 here is CASSLKIAGHRGVRYGYTF. The CDR3, as DNA: TGCGCCAGCAGCTTGAAAATAGCGGGTCACAGGGGAGTCCGATATGGCTACACCTTC.

The chain couples TRBV7-3 to TRBJ1-6, with D possibly matching TRBD1 (6 bases). The V and J ends lost 4 bases and 8 bases respectively, with 9 bases between them. The length of the CDR3 is 13 residues. Germline CDR1 and CDR2: SGHTA and FQGTGA. DNA of the CDR3: TGTGCCAGCAGCTGGACAGCCGATTCACCCCTCCACTTT. This encodes CASSWTADSPLHF.

V and J are TRBV14 and TRBJ2-2, with no clear D. Germline CDR1 is SGHDN and CDR2 is FVKESK. The CDR3 is 16 amino acids. V lost 1 base to trimming and J lost 6 bases, with 15 bases between them. The chain's CDR3 is CASSQGDRRPAGELFF. The DNA of the CDR3 is TGTGCCAGCAGCCAAGGCGACCGCCGACCCGCCGGGGAGCTGTTTTTT.

This chain links TRBV4-3 with TRBJ1-1; D remains ambiguous. CDR3 length: 14 residues. V lost 1 base, J lost 1 base, and 7 bases lay in between. In germline, CDR1 is LGHNA, CDR2 YSLEER. The CDR3 region has the DNA TGCGCCAGCAGCCAAGTCGCGCAGAACACTGAAGCTTTCTTT. Amino acids: CASSQVAQNTEAFF.

This clone was seen only once. The chain joins TRBV6-5 to TRBJ1-1; 7 nucleotides agree with TRBD1. V was pared by 5 bases and J by 3 bases, with 6 bases of the junction left unmatched. The CDR3 is made up of 14 amino acids. CDR1 MNHEY and CDR2 SVGAGI come from the germline V gene. CDR3 bases: TGTGCCAGCAGTACTGCAGGGGGTGACACTGAAGCTTTCTTT. Translating it yields CASSTAGGDTEAFF.

Comments on this clone: The germline gene is not matched at one end of the junction; a read error may be the cause. Other DNA sequences in this sample translate to the same CDR3. The chain uses TRBV11-2 and TRBJ1-2; the D is unclear. The CDR3 is 12 residues long. Germline assignment: CDR1 SGHAT and CDR2 FQNNGV. The CDR3 loop reads CASSAHTYGYTF. The CDR3 region has the DNA TGTGCCAGCAGCGCCCACACTTATGGTTACACCTTC.

The V gene is TRBV7-8, the J gene TRBJ1-2; the D gene is possibly TRBD1 (6 bases). V shed 1 base and J shed 0 bases, with 15 bases lying between them. CDR3 length equals 17 residues. Germline CDR1 is SGHVS and CDR2 is FQNEAQ. The CDR3 region is CASSLEAGQPPNYGYTF. Written as DNA, the CDR3 is TGTGCCAGCAGCTTAGAGGCTGGACAGCCTCCTAACTATGGCTACACCTTC. The full variable domain, rest sourced from reference TRBV7-8 and TRBJ1-2, is GAGVSQSPRYKVAKRGQDVALRCDPISGHVSLFWYQQALGQGPEFLTYFQNEAQLDKSGLPSDRFFAERPEGSVSTLKIQRTQQEDSAVYLCASSLEAGQPPNYGYTFGSGTRLTVV.